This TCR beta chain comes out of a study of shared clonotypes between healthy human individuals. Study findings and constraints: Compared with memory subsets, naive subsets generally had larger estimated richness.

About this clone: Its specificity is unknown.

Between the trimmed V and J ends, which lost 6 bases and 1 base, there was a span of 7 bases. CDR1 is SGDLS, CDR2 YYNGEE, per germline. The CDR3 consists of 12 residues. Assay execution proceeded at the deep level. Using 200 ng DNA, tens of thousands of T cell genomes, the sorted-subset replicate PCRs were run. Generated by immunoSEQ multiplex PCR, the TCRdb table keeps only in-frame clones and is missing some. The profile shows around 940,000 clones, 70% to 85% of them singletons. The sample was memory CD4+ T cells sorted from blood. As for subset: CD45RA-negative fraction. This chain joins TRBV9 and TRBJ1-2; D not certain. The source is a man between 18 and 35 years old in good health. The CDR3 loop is CASKTGNYGYTF. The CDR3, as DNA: TGTGCCAGCAAGACGGGTAACTATGGCTACACCTTC.